This entry lists 14 T cell receptor beta chains sequenced from one sample in a study of blood T cell repertoires in COVID-19. Generated by immunoSEQ multiplex PCR, the TCRdb table keeps only in-frame clones and is missing some. This sample has 120,000 or so clones, with around 80% found just once. The specimen was peripheral blood. These receptors originate from an older man with acute or convalescent COVID-19.

The chain uses TRBV21-1 and TRBJ2-1; the table's D call TRBD2 went unverified against the DNA. TRBV21-1 is designated a pseudogene. This CDR3 spans 21 amino acids. CDR3 DNA: TGTGCCAGCAGCAAATGGGACTCCAAGCCTCGAAAGCAGAAAGCAAACAATGAGCAGTTCTTC. This gives the protein CASSKWDSKPRKQKANNEQFF.

The rearrangement joins TRBV6-5 to TRBJ1-3, with 7 bases lining up with TRBD1. CDR3 size: 15 residues. The germline CDR1 and CDR2 sequences are MNHEY and SVGAGI. Trimming removed 7 bases from V and 1 base from J; junction bases left unmatched: 7. The CDR3 nucleotides read TGTGCCAGCACCCGCGACAGGGTATCTGGAAACACCATATATTTT. It yields the protein CASTRDRVSGNTIYF.

This chain uses TRBV5-1 with TRBJ2-2, with a weak D call TRBD2 (5 bases). Germline-derived CDR1 and CDR2 are SGHRS and YFSETQ. CDR3 length: 13 amino acids. The V end lost 4 bases, the J end lost 7 bases, and 11 bases lay between the germline ends. This CDR3 is CASSILGSGELFF. In DNA form, the CDR3 reads TGCGCCAGCAGCATCCTAGGGAGCGGGGAGCTGTTTTTT.

This clone has just one count. The chain combines TRBV27 with TRBJ1-6; possibly TRBD1 for D (6 bases). CDR1 is MNHEY, CDR2 SMNVEV, per germline (reference sequence). V was clipped by 5 bases and J by 4 bases, with 12 bases between them. The CDR3 sequence is 15 residues long. DNA of the CDR3: TGTGCCAGCAGTCAGGGGACGGTTTATAATTCACCCCTCCACTTT. Translation: CASSQGTVYNSPLHF.

The chain employs TRBV7-2 and TRBJ1-6; tentatively, D is TRBD1 (5 bases). CDR3 length: 15 amino acids. CDR1 SGHTA and CDR2 FQGNSA come from the germline V gene. V was shortened by 1 base and J by 6 bases, with 10 bases between the two germline ends. CDR3 sequence: CASSLDPGPNSPLHF. In nucleotides, the CDR3 is TGTGCCAGCAGCTTAGATCCAGGGCCTAATTCACCCCTCCACTTT.

The chain employs TRBV9 and TRBJ2-3; 8 bases match TRBD1. CDR1 and CDR2 from the germline V gene are SGDLS and YYNGEE. This CDR3 spans 15 amino acids. After removal of 4 bases from V and 8 bases from J, the junction contained 12 bases not matched to a gene. The CDR3 DNA sequence: TGTGCCAGCAGCACCGGGGACAGGATGATTGGTACGCAGTATTTT. Amino acid sequence: CASSTGDRMIGTQYF.

V is TRBV15 and J is TRBJ1-2; D remains ambiguous. Germline V gene sequence: CDR1 LNHNV, CDR2 YYDKDF (reference sequence). The CDR3 is 12 residues long. Trimming removed 1 base from V and 7 bases from J, with 7 bases in between. In DNA form, the CDR3 reads TGTGCCACCAGCAGAGCACTGAGTGGCTACACCTTC. Translating it yields CATSRALSGYTF. The variable domain in full, with the rest retrieved from reference TRBV15 and TRBJ1-2, is DAMVIQNPRYQVTQFGKPVTLSCSQTLNHNVMYWYQQKSSQAPKLLFHYYDKDFNNEADTPDNFQSRRPNTSFCFLDIRSPGLGDTAMYLCATSRALSGYTFGSGTRLTVV.

The V call is TRBV5-1, the J call TRBJ1-5, with D possibly TRBD1 on 5 matching bases. Per germline, CDR1 SGHRS and CDR2 YFSETQ. The CDR3 loop spans 17 amino acids. V lost 4 bases and J lost 5, with 22 bases in between. The CDR3 loop reads CASSPNAGWGGDQPQHF. CDR3 coding DNA: TGCGCCAGCAGCCCCAATGCTGGGTGGGGGGGAGATCAGCCCCAGCATTTT.

The gene calls are TRBV11-2 and TRBJ2-6; D call uncertain. The CDR3 extends over 15 amino acids. Trimming took 7 bases from V and 0 from J, leaving 10 bases between them. Germline V gene sequence: CDR1 SGHAT, CDR2 FQNNGV. CDR3 nucleotide sequence: TGTGCCAGCACCGAACAGTTCTCTGGGGCCAACGTCCTGACTTTC. This codes for CASTEQFSGANVLTF.

This chain connects TRBV3-1 (or the pseudogene TRBV3-2) to TRBJ1-2; 7 bases fit TRBD1. Germline lookup yields CDR1 LGHDT and CDR2 YNNKEL (reference sequence). V gave up 3 bases and J gave up 7 bases; unmatched junction bases: 11. There are 15 residues in the CDR3. The CDR3 DNA reads as TGTGCCAGCAGCCATGTTCTGGGACAGCAATCTGGCTACACCTTC. This gives the protein CASSHVLGQQSGYTF.

The chain links TRBV19 to TRBJ1-2; D call uncertain. The germline V gene encodes CDR1 LNHDA and CDR2 SQIVND (reference sequence). V lost 3 bases and J lost 4, with 9 bases in between. CDR3 length: 13 residues. This chain's CDR3 is CASSIRQPYGYTF. The CDR3 nucleotides are TGTGCCAGTAGTATCAGGCAGCCCTATGGCTACACCTTC.

This chain uses TRBV27 with TRBJ1-6, with TRBD1 matching over 8 bases. Germline-derived CDR1 and CDR2 are MNHEY and SMNVEV (reference sequence). Losses at the gene ends were 5 bases for V and 10 bases for J; bases not matched to a gene: 7. The CDR3 sequence is 14 residues long. CDR3 in amino acids: CASSPDRGGSPLHF. CDR3 DNA: TGTGCCAGCAGTCCCGACAGGGGTGGATCACCCCTCCACTTT.

This chain joins TRBV6-5 and TRBJ2-2, with 8 bases lining up with TRBD1. The CDR3 runs to 15 residues. Trimming removed 6 bases from V and 5 bases from J; junction bases left unmatched: 8. From germline, CDR1 is MNHEY and CDR2 SVGAGI. The CDR3 DNA is TGTGCCAGCAGGCGGACAGGGCGGATTACCGGGGAGCTGTTTTTT. This encodes CASRRTGRITGELFF.

The gene calls are TRBV7-6 and TRBJ2-5; the match to TRBD2 covers 10 bases. With V trimmed by 4 bases and J by 8 bases, 7 bases remained unmatched. The CDR3 is 14 amino acids. Germline CDR1 SGHVS, CDR2 FNYEAQ. The CDR3: CASSSGLASVTQYF. The CDR3 nucleotides are TGTGCCAGCAGCTCGGGACTAGCGTCGGTTACCCAGTACTTC.